This T cell receptor (beta chain) was identified in a study of T cell repertoires in cytomegalovirus infection. Study-level findings and limits: The study identified carriers of CMV plus the relevant HLA from cumulative public TCR beta family frequency.

The CDR3 loop spans 14 amino acids. After removal of 7 bases from V and 10 bases from J, the junction contained 8 bases not matched to a gene. CDR1 and CDR2 (germline): LGHNT, FRNRAP. With respect to this clonotype: Antigen specificity is unknown.

TCRdb ran MiXCR on the reads and lists one entry per CDR3 protein. The table includes about 460,000 distinct CDR3 sequences, 11% detected once. Sequenced sample: PBMCs. The genes are TRBV12-5 and TRBJ1-6; 9 nucleotides align to TRBD1. This TCR came from a human donor in good health (CMV status not recorded). Some clones in this sample may be carry-over from other donors' samples. DNA of the CDR3: TGTGCTAGTGCCCCAGGGACAGGGAGGTCACCCCTCCACTTT. Protein product: CASAPGTGRSPLHF.